This T cell receptor beta chain was observed in a study of vaccination and CD4 T cells after COVID-19. For the study at large: Cells were stimulated with overlapping spike peptides from SARS-CoV-2, HCoV-NL63, HCoV-OC43 and HCoV-229E.

This CDR3 is built from 15 residues. CDR1 is SGHAT and CDR2 is FQDESV in the germline V gene (reference sequence). V was cut by 5 bases and J by 3 bases, with 13 bases left in between. This clonotype was counted a few times. Its antigen is still unknown. The Oncomine TCR Beta short-read assay was applied to DNA of cultured CD4+ T cells. TCRdb processed the PCR reads anew with MiXCR; each CDR3 protein has one entry. The table lists 3,600 or so distinct CDR3 sequences, about a sixth of them singletons, with about 16% in the top ten. Treatment of the sample: approximately 9-day PBMC culture with coronavirus spike peptide pools or control peptides (ViraFEST assay). Once peptide pools had expanded antigen-specific T cells, ViraFEST sequenced TCRs.

The chain combines TRBV11-1 with TRBJ1-4; no clear D gene. Sequenced sample: CD4+ T cells from blood, cultured in vitro. This TCR came from a human donor who had recovered from COVID-19. This CDR3 is CASSRGDIANEKLFF. CDR3 coding DNA: TGTGCCAGCAGCCGAGGAGATATAGCTAATGAAAAACTGTTTTTT.